Given below is one TCR beta chain in context. This sample is part of a study of shared clonotypes between healthy human individuals. There are 12 residues in the CDR3. Germline CDR1 reads ENHRY; CDR2 reads SYGVKD. The V end was cut by 10 bases, the J end by 4 bases, with 11 bases between. Some clones are missing from TCRdb's copy, which holds only in-frame ones; the method was immunoSEQ multiplex PCR. The repertoire includes around 1.5 million clones, 98% of them detected once, and roughly 0.4% sits in the top ten. This chain joins TRBV10-3 and TRBJ2-1, with a tentative D call TRBD1 (6 bases). This clonotype originated in a young man in good health. Sequencing input: naive CD4+ T cells sorted from blood. Subset meaning: CD45RA+ positively selected. In DNA, the CDR3 is TGTGCCACCTTGGACAGTTACAATGAGCAGTTCTTC. This translates into CATLDSYNEQFF.